These 5 T cell receptor beta chains originate from one sample sequenced in a study of blood T cells in healthy people across ages. A second about 7 to 12 cycle PCR used barcoded and J-beta primers. TCRdb passed the 5' RACE reads through MiXCR, listing each CDR3 protein once. The sample records 1.5 million to 2 million distinct CDR3 sequences, approximately 30% being singletons. Sequenced: blood. These TCRs come from a woman in her twenties or thirties in good health.

V is TRBV13 and J is TRBJ2-1, with TRBD2 as a possible D gene (6 bases). The CDR3 runs 14 residues. Germline V gives CDR1 PRHDT, CDR2 FYEKMQ (reference sequence). Trimming shortened V by 5 bases and J by 6 bases, and 14 bases separated the two germline ends. The CDR3 protein is CASSPGSQGNEQFF. The CDR3 coding sequence is TGTGCCAGCAGCCCCGGGAGCCAGGGCAATGAGCAGTTCTTC.

On this clonotype: A read error may account for a junction end that differs from germline. The chain employs TRBV20-1 and TRBJ1-4; D is unclear. Germline values: CDR1 DFQATT, CDR2 SNEGSKA (reference sequence). The CDR3 runs to 13 residues. CDR3 region: CSPREAPNEKRFF. CDR3 in DNA: TGCAGCCCACGTGAGGCGCCTAATGAAAAACGGTTTTTT.

The J gene is TRBJ2-7, the V gene TRBV12-3 or TRBV12-4; possibly TRBD2 for D (6 bases). The V end lost 3 bases, the J end lost 7 bases, and 25 bases lay between the germline ends. There are 17 residues in the CDR3. The CDR3 sequence is CASSFVYPGGRNNEQYF. The CDR3 DNA reads TGTGCCAGCAGTTTCGTATATCCCGGGGGACGGAACAATGAGCAGTACTTC.

This clonotype was observed a few times. The rearrangement links TRBV20-1 to TRBJ1-1, with no clear D. V lost 5 bases and J 7 bases, leaving 20 bases between the germline ends. The CDR3 sequence is 14 residues long. Germline assignment: CDR1 DFQATT and CDR2 SNEGSKA (reference sequence). CDR3: CSAVRATAYNEAFF. The CDR3 nucleotides read TGCAGTGCTGTAAGAGCGACCGCATACAATGAAGCTTTCTTT.

This clonotype was counted at least ten times. The V and J genes are TRBV6-6 and TRBJ2-4; TRBD1 matches at 8 bases. Trimming took 6 bases from V and 5 from J; bases not matched to a gene: 9. Germline V CDR1 and CDR2: MNHNY, SVGAGI (reference sequence). CDR3 length equals 15 residues. The CDR3, as DNA: TGTGCCAGCAGACAAGACAGGGGTAGGGAAAACATTCAGTACTTC. Translating gives CASRQDRGRENIQYF.